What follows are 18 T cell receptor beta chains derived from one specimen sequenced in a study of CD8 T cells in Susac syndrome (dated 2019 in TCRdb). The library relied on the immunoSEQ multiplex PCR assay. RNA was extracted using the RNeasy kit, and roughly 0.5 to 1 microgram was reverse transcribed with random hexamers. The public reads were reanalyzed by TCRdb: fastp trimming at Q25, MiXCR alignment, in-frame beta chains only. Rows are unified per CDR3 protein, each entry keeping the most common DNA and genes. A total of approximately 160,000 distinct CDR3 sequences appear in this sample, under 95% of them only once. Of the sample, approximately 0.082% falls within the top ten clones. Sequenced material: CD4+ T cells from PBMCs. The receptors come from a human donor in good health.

CDR3 DNA: TGTGCCAGCAGCCAATCAGGGGGGCCGACTTACGAGCAGTACTTC. Amino acids: CASSQSGGPTYEQYF. The chain carries TRBV28 and TRBJ2-7; tentative D call: TRBD1 (7 bases). Trimming stripped 6 bases from V and 4 bases from J, with 19 bases between. This CDR3 is built from 15 residues. The germline V gene has CDR1 MDHEN and CDR2 SYDVKM.

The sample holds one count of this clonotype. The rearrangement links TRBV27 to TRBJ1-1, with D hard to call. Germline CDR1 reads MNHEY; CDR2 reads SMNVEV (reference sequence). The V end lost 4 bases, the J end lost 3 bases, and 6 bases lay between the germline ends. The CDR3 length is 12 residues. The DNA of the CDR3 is TGTGCCAGCAGTTCCATGGACACTGAAGCTTTCTTT. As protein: CASSSMDTEAFF.

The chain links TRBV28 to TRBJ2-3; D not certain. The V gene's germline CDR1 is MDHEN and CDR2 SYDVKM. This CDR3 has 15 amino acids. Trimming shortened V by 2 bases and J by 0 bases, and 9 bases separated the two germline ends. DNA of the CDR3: TGTGCCAGCAGTTTAAGGTCATCTAGCACAGATACGCAGTATTTT. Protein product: CASSLRSSSTDTQYF.

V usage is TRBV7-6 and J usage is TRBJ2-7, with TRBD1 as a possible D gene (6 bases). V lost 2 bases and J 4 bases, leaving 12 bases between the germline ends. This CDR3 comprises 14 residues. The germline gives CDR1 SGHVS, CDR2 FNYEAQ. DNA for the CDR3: TGTGCCAGCAGCTTATATCAGGGGAATTACGAGCAGTACTTC. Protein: CASSLYQGNYEQYF. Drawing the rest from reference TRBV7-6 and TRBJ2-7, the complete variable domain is GAGVSQSPRYKVTKRGQDVALRCDPISGHVSLYWYRQALGQGPEFLTYFNYEAQQDKSGLPNDRFSAERPEGSISTLTIQRTEQRDSAMYRCASSLYQGNYEQYFGPGTRLTVT.

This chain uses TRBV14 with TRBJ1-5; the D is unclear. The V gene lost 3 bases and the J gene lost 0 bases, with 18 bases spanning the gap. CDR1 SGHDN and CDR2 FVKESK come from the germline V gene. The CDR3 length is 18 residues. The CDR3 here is CASSQVSYTPYSNQPQHF. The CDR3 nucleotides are TGTGCCAGCAGCCAGGTTTCCTACACCCCTTATAGCAATCAGCCCCAGCATTTT.

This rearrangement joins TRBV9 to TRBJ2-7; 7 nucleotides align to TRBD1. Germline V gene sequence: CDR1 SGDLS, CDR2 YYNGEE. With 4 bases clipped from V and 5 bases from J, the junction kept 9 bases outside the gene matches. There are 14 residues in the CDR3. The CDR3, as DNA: TGTGCCAGCAGCCTCCGGGACAGCGCAAACGAGCAGTACTTC. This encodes CASSLRDSANEQYF. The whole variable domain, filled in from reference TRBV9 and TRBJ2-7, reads DSGVTQTPKHLITATGQRVTLRCSPRSGDLSVYWYQQSLDQGLQFLIQYYNGEERAKGNILERFSAQQFPDLHSELNLSSLELGDSALYFCASSLRDSANEQYFGPGTRLTVT.

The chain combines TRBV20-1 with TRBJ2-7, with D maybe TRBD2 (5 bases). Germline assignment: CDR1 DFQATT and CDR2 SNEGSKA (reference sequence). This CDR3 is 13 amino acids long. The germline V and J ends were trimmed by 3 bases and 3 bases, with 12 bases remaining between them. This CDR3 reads CSARALAGYEQYF. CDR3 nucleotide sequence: TGCAGTGCTAGGGCCCTCGCGGGCTACGAGCAGTACTTC.

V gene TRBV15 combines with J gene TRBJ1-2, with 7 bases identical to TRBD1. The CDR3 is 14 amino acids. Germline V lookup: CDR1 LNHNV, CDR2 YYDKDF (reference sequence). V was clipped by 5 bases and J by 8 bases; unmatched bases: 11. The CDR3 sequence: CATSPGQAGKGYTF. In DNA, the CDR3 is TGTGCCACCAGCCCAGGACAGGCCGGCAAGGGCTACACCTTC. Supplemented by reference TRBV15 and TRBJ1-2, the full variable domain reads DAMVIQNPRYQVTQFGKPVTLSCSQTLNHNVMYWYQQKSSQAPKLLFHYYDKDFNNEADTPDNFQSRRPNTSFCFLDIRSPGLGDTAMYLCATSPGQAGKGYTFGSGTRLTVV.

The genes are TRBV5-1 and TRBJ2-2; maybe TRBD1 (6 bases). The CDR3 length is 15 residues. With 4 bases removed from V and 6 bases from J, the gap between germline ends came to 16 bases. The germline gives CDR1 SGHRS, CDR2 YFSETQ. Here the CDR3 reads CASSILGGSAGELFF. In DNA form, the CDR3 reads TGCGCCAGCAGCATCCTAGGGGGAAGCGCCGGGGAGCTGTTTTTT.

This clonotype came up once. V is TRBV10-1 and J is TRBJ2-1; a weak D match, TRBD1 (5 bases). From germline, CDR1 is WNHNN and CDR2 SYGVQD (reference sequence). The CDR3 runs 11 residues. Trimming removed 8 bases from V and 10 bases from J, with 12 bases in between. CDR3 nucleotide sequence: TGCGCCAGCTCCACAGGAGACGAGCAGTTCTTC. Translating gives CASSTGDEQFF.

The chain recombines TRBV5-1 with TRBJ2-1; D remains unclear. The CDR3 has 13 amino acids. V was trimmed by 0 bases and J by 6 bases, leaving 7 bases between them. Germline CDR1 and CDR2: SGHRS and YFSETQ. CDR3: CASSLGTLNEQFF. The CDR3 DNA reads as TGCGCCAGCAGCTTGGGGACCCTCAATGAGCAGTTCTTC.

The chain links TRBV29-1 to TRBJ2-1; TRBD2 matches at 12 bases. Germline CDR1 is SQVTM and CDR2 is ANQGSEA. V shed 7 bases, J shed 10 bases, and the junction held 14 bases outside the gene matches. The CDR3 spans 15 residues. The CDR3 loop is CSGLTSGSPFGEQFF. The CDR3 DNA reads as TGCAGCGGTCTGACTAGCGGGAGTCCCTTCGGGGAGCAGTTCTTC.

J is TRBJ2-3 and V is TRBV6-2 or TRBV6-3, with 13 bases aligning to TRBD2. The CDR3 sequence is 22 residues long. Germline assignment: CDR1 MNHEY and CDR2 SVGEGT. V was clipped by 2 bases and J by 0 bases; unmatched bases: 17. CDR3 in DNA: TGTGCCAGCAGTTACCCCTCTACGACTAGCGGGGGGCCTCCTACTAGCACAGATACGCAGTATTTT. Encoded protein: CASSYPSTTSGGPPTSTDTQYF.

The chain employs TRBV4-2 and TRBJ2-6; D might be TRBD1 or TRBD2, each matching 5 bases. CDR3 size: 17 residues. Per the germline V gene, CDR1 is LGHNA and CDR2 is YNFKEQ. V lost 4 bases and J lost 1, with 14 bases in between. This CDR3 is CASSLELWGSGANVLTF. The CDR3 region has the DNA TGTGCCAGCAGCCTAGAACTTTGGGGGTCTGGGGCCAACGTCCTGACTTTC.

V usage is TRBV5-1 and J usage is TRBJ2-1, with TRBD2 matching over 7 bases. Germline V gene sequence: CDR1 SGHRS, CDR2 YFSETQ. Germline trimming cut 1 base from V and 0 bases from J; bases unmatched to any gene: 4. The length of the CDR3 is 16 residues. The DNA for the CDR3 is TGCGCCAGCAGCTTGTCTAGCGGCAGCTCCTACAATGAGCAGTTCTTC. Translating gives CASSLSSGSSYNEQFF.

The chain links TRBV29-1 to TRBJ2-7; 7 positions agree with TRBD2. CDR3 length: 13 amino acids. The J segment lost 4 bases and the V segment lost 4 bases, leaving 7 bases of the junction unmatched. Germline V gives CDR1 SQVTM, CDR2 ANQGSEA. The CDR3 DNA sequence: TGCAGCGTTGCTGGGGGGGTTGGGTACGAGCAGTACTTC. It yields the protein CSVAGGVGYEQYF.

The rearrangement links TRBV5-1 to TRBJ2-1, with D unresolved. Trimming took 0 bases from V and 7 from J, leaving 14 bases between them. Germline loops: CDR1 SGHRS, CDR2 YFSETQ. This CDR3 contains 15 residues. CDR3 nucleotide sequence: TGCGCCAGCAGCTTGGCGCCCCTTAGTGGAAATGAGCAGTTCTTC. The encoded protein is CASSLAPLSGNEQFF.

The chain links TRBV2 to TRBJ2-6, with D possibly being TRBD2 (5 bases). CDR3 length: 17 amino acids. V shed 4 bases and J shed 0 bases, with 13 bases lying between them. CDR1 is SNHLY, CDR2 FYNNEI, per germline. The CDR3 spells CASSGGAVRSGANVLTF. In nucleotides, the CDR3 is TGTGCCAGCAGTGGTGGAGCGGTTCGCTCTGGGGCCAACGTCCTGACTTTC.